The rows below give T cell receptor beta chains drawn from one sample of a study of patients and donors after allogeneic stem cell transplantation. TCRdb independently ran MiXCR on the RT-PCR reads; one entry per CDR3 protein. The repertoire consists of 190,000 or so distinct CDR3 sequences, with 35% to 50% occurring once and the leading ten covering around 35%. The source material was blood, either unsorted or a sorted T cell fraction (not recorded which). The receptor source for this set is a human donor who was either an allogeneic HSCT recipient or a stem cell or donor lymphocyte infusion donor (not recorded which). It is not recorded whose cells these are; they may come from a transplant donor. Each CDR3 is given with its conserved first and last residue. D genes are given only for firm matches. Some rows mark clone size as missing; the rest say once, few, many or name a class of expanded clone.

clone_size cdr3_length d_call j_call v_call cdr3_aa cdr3_nt
. 15 TRBD2 TRBJ2-2 TRBV19 CASSYLAGITGELFF TGTGCCAGTAGTTACCTAGCGGGAATCACCGGGGAGCTGTTTTTT
few 15 TRBD1 TRBJ1-2 TRBV29-1 CSTLPGTAEHYGYTF TGCAGCACTCTTCCCGGGACAGCTGAACACTATGGCTACACCTTC
. 16 . TRBJ1-1 TRBV12-3/TRBV12-4 CASSFLVFQGNTEAFF TGTGCCAGCAGTTTTTTGGTCTTTCAGGGAAACACTGAAGCTTTCTTT
once 15 . TRBJ2-1 TRBV7-9 CASSLEGLSYNEQFF TGTGCCAGCAGCTTAGAAGGACTCAGCTACAATGAGCAGTTCTTC
. 12 TRBD2 TRBJ2-1 TRBV28 CASRGGSGEQFF TGTGCCAGCAGAGGCGGGAGTGGTGAGCAGTTCTTC
. 12 . TRBJ2-7 TRBV5-1 CASSLAGQEQYF TGCGCCAGCAGCTTGGCGGGCCAGGAGCAGTACTTC
few 13 . TRBJ1-6 TRBV10-3 CAISEDSNSPLHF TGTGCCATCAGTGAGGACAGCAATTCACCCCTCCACTTT
. 16 . TRBJ1-5 TRBV28 CASSLRVGAGNQPQHF TGTGCCAGCAGTTTAAGGGTAGGGGCCGGCAATCAGCCCCAGCATTTT
many 14 . TRBJ1-1 TRBV4-3 CASSQDVRGPEAFF TGCGCCAGCAGCCAAGACGTCCGGGGCCCTGAAGCTTTCTTT
. 14 . TRBJ2-1 TRBV9 CASSVVGPNNEQFF TGTGCCAGCAGCGTAGTCGGACCTAACAATGAGCAGTTCTTC
. 15 TRBD1 TRBJ1-2 TRBV5-6 CASSLVQGANYGYTF TGTGCCAGCAGCTTGGTTCAGGGGGCGAACTATGGCTACACCTTC
once 14 TRBD1 TRBJ1-1 TRBV11-2 CASSLGRGPDEAFF TGTGCCAGCAGCTTAGGAAGGGGGCCTGATGAAGCTTTCTTT
few 13 . TRBJ1-1 TRBV20-1 CSVPGIINTEAFF TGCAGTGTCCCGGGCATAATCAACACTGAAGCTTTCTTT
. 13 . TRBJ1-5 TRBV10-3 CAISGSVGEPQHF TGTGCCATCAGTGGTAGCGTAGGGGAGCCCCAGCATTTT
few 15 . TRBJ1-1 TRBV29-1 CSVDPVGFKNTEAFF TGCAGCGTTGACCCTGTAGGGTTCAAGAACACTGAAGCTTTCTTT
. 17 TRBD2 TRBJ2-5 TRBV24-1 CATSDLSGTSGKETQYF TGTGCCACCAGTGACCTCTCCGGGACTAGCGGAAAAGAGACCCAGTACTTC
. 15 . TRBJ1-2 TRBV12-3/TRBV12-4 CASSFEGQTSRGYTF TGTGCCAGCAGCTTCGAAGGACAGACCTCACGGGGCTACACCTTC
. 15 TRBD2 TRBJ2-1 TRBV4-1 CASSLVAGGSNEQFF TGCGCCAGCAGCTTAGTAGCGGGAGGAAGCAATGAGCAGTTCTTC
few 17 TRBD1 TRBJ1-6 TRBV7-2 CASSSHRGPTYNSPLHF TGTGCCAGCAGCTCCCACAGGGGGCCGACTTATAATTCACCCCTCCACTTT
once 13 TRBD2 TRBJ2-4 TRBV3-1 CASRPTSANIQYF TGTGCCAGCAGACCAACTAGCGCGAACATTCAGTACTTC
. 13 . TRBJ1-2 TRBV7-3 CASSLEGYYGYTF TGTGCCAGCAGCTTAGAGGGGTACTATGGCTACACCTTC
. 14 . TRBJ1-5 TRBV2 CASRETGSNQPQHF TGTGCCAGCAGAGAGACAGGTAGCAATCAGCCCCAGCATTTT
once 13 . TRBJ2-7 TRBV19 CASSIGGLEEQYF TGTGCCAGTAGTATCGGAGGGTTAGAGGAGCAGTACTTC
. 15 TRBD2 TRBJ2-3 TRBV5-1 CASSAGLAGIDTQYF TGCGCCAGCAGCGCGGGACTAGCGGGAATAGATACGCAGTATTTT
few 14 . TRBJ1-1 TRBV6-5 CASSYRPGDTEAFF TGTGCCAGCAGTTACAGGCCGGGCGACACTGAAGCTTTCTTT
. 18 TRBD1 TRBJ2-4 TRBV4-3 CASSQDPAGGAAKNIQYF TGCGCCAGCAGCCAAGACCCCGCAGGGGGCGCAGCCAAAAACATTCAGTACTTC
many 13 . TRBJ1-5 TRBV12-3/TRBV12-4 CASSFSGDQPQHF TGTGCCAGCAGTTTCTCGGGTGATCAGCCCCAGCATTTT
. 17 TRBD1 TRBJ1-4 TRBV6-5 CASSFLITTGVIEKLFF TGTGCCAGCAGTTTTTTGATCACGACAGGGGTGATTGAAAAACTGTTTTTT